This TCR beta chain came from a study of blood T cell repertoires in COVID-19 (dated by TCRdb to between 2020 and 2021). Describing the broader study: Collaborator samples came from the United States, Italy and Spain and covered acute and convalescent phases of COVID-19. The repertoires were made available in a free public database intended to serve as a resource for research on the immune response to SARS-CoV-2. Where available, HLA class I and class II types were obtained from metadata supplied by the sample provider rather than from assay-based typing. A de-identified subject ID, COVID-19 status, age in years and sex were almost always included in the sample metadata. Deeply sampled blood TCRbeta repertoires from subjects exposed to, actively infected with, or recovered from COVID-19 were included in the dataset. The samples were drawn from the first 160 participants of the ongoing ImmuneRACE study and from more than 1,000 subjects provided by 6 global collaborators. The material from the prospective study consisted of cDNA or gDNA derived from T cells, B-cell-depleted T cells, or PBMCs. What the study reported, not specific to this receptor: Clinical and demographic metadata were provided uncurated, with the amount varying by source and participant.

Comments on this clone: Its antigen is still unknown. Base qualities are missing; no much larger clone stands one base away.

Each collaborating institution followed its own protocols to collect whole blood in K2EDTA tubes. For TCRbeta analysis, collaborator samples were shipped as frozen whole blood, as isolated PBMCs, or as DNA extracted from either sample type. Taken from cysteine to phenylalanine, the CDR3 has 16 residues. Kept here is only the CDR3 DNA, which spans 48 bases and is read in frame from base 1. Trimming at the junction amounts to 5 bases on V and 2 bases on J, and the germline ends lie 18 bases apart. Taken from the germline V gene, the CDR1 and CDR2 loops are SGHAT and FQNNGV. The immunoSEQ Assay, a bias-controlled multiplex PCR, was used to amplify TCRbeta CDR3 regions from genomic DNA. The published analysis was carried out like this. Within the assay, amplification of reference gene primers was used to estimate how many nucleated cells each sample contained. To quantify the absolute abundance of each unique TCRbeta CDR3 rearrangement, sequence reads were collapsed and filtered. Productive Simpson clonality was computed per sample as the square root of Simpson's diversity index over productive rearrangements. TCRdb obtained this table from immuneACCESS and retained in-frame rearrangements with V and J assigned. These tables miss some clones; where compared with another copy, unresolved V genes account for less than half of the shortfall, and the remainder is unexplained. V and J calls and clone size come straight from that table; D and trimming were deduced from the DNA. This sample holds some 180,000 clones; 88% were observed only once. The ten most abundant clones make up 6% of the sample.

The sequenced sample was peripheral blood. This sequence uses TRBV11-2 and TRBJ2-5; the D gene is possibly TRBD1, with 6 bases matching. This sequence was found in a man aged 40-50 years with active or convalescent COVID-19. The CDR3 is CASSTGQRHSQETQYF. In nucleotide form, the sequence is TGTGCCAGCAGCACCGGACAGCGACATTCTCAAGAGACCCAGTACTTC.